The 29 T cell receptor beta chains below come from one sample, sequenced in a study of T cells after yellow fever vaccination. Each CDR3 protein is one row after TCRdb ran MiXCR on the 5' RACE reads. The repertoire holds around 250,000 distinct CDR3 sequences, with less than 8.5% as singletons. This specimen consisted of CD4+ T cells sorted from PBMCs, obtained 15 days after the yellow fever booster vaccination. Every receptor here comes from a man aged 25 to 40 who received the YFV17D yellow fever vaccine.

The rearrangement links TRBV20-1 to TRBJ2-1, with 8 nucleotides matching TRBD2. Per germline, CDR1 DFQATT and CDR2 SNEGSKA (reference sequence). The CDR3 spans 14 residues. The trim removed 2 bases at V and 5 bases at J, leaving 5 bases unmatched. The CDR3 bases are TGCAGTGCTAGAACCCCGGGACTAGACAATGAGCAGTTCTTC. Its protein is CSARTPGLDNEQFF.

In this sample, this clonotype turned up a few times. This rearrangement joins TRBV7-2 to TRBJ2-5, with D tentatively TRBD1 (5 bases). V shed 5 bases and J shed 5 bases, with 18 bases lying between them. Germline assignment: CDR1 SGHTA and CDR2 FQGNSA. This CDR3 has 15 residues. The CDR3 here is CASSRYGAPPETQYF. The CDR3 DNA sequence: TGTGCCAGCAGCCGATATGGGGCTCCCCCGGAGACCCAGTACTTC.

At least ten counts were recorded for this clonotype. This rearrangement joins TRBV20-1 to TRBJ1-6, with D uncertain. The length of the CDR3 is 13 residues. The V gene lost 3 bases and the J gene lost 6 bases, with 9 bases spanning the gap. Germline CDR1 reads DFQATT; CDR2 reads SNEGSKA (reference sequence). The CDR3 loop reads CSASNTPNSPLHF. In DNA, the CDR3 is TGCAGTGCTAGTAATACGCCTAATTCACCCCTCCACTTT.

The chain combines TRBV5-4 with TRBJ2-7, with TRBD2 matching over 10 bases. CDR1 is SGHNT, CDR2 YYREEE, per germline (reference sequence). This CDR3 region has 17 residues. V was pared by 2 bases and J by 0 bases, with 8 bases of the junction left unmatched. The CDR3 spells CASSLASGSPSSYEQYF. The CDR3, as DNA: TGTGCCAGCAGCTTAGCTAGCGGGAGCCCTAGCTCCTACGAGCAGTACTTC.

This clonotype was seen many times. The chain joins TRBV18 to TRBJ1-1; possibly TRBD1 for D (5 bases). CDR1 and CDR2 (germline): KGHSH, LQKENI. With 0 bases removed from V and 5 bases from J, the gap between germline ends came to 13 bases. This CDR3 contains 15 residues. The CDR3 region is CASSPPGGVQTEAFF. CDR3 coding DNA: TGTGCCAGCTCACCACCGGGAGGGGTCCAAACTGAAGCTTTCTTT. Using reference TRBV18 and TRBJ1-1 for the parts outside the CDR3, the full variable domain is NAGVMQNPRHLVRRRGQEARLRCSPMKGHSHVYWYRQLPEEGLKFMVYLQKENIIDESGMPKERFSAEFPKEGPSILRIQQVVRGDSAAYFCASSPPGGVQTEAFFGQGTRLTVV.

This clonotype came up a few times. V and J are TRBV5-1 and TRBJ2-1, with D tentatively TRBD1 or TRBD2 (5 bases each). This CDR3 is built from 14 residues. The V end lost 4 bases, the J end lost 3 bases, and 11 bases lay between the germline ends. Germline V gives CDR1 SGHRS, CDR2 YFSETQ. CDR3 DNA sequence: TGCGCCAGCAGCCGGGACGGGGACTACAATGAGCAGTTCTTC. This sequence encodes CASSRDGDYNEQFF.

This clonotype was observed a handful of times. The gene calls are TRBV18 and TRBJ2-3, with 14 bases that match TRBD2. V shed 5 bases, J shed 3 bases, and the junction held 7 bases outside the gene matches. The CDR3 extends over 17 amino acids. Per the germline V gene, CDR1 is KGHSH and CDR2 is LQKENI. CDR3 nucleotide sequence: TGTGCCAGCTCAAGGGGGACTAGCGGGAGTGGTACAGATACGCAGTATTTT. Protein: CASSRGTSGSGTDTQYF.

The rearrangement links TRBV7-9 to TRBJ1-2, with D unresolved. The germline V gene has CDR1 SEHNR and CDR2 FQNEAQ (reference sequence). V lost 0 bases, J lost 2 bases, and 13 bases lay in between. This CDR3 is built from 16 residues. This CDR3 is CASSLALASLNYGYTF. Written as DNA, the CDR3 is TGTGCCAGCAGCTTAGCGCTGGCCAGCCTAAACTATGGCTACACCTTC.

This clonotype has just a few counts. The CDR3, as DNA: TGTGCCAGCAGTCAGTCCGGGGCAAGCCTTAATGAAAAACTGTTTTTT. Translation gives CASSQSGASLNEKLFF. This sequence joins TRBV28 and TRBJ1-4; D may be TRBD1 (5 bases). The V gene lost 5 bases and the J gene lost 4 bases, with 17 bases spanning the gap. Germline CDR1 and CDR2: MDHEN and SYDVKM. This CDR3 contains 16 residues.

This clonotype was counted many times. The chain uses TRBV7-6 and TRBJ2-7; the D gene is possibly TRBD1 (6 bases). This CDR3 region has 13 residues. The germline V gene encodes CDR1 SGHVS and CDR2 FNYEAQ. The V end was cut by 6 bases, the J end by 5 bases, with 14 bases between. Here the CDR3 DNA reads TGTGCCAGCAGTCTAGGGGGAAGGCACGAGCAGTACTTC. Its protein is CASSLGGRHEQYF.

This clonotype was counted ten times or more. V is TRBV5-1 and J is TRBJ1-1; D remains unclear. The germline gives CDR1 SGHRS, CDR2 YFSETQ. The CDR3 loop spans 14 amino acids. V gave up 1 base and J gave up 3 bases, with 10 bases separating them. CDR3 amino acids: CASSLTNVDTEAFF. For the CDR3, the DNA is TGCGCCAGCAGCTTGACCAACGTGGACACTGAAGCTTTCTTT.

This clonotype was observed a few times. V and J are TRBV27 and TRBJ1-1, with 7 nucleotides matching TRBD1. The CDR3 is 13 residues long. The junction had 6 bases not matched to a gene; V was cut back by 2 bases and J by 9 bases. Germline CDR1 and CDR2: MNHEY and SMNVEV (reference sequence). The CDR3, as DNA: TGTGCCAGCAGTTTACGGGGGACAGCCAAAGCTTTCTTT. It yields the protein CASSLRGTAKAFF.

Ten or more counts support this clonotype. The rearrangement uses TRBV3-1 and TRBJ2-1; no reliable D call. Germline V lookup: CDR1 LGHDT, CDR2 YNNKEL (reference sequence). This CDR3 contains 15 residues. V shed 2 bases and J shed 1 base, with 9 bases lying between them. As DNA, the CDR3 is TGTGCCAGCAGCCAATTTCAAGGATCCTACAATGAGCAGTTCTTC. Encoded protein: CASSQFQGSYNEQFF.

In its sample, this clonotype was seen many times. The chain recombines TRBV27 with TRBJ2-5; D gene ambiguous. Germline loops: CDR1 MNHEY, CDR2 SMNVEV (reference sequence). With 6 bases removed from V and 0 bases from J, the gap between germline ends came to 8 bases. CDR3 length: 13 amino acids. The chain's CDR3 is CASRREYQETQYF. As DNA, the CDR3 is TGTGCCAGCAGACGAGAATACCAAGAGACCCAGTACTTC.

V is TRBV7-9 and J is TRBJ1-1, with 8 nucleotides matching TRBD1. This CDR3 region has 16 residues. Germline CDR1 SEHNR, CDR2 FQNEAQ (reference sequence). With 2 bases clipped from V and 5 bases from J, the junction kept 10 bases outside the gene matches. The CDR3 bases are TGTGCCAGCAGCTTAAGGCAGGGGGCCGGAGGGACTGAAGCTTTCTTT. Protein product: CASSLRQGAGGTEAFF.

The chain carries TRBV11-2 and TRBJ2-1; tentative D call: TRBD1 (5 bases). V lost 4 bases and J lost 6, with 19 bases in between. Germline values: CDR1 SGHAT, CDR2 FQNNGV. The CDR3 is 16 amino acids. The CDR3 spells CASSSQASLSGNEQFF. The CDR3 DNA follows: TGTGCCAGCAGCTCACAGGCCTCCCTGTCCGGCAATGAGCAGTTCTTC.

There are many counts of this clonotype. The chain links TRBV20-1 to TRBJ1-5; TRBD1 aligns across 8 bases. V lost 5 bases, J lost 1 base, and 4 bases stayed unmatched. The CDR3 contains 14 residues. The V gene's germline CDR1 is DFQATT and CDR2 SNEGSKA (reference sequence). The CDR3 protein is CSAPDRGSNQPQHF. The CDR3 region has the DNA TGCAGTGCTCCCGACAGGGGAAGCAATCAGCCCCAGCATTTT.

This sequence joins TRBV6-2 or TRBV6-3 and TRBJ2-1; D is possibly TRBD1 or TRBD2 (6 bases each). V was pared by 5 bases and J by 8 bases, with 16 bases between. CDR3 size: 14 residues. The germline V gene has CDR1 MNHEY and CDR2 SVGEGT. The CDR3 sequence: CASSPGDTTDEQFF. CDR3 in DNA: TGTGCCAGCAGTCCGGGGGACACTACAGATGAGCAGTTCTTC.

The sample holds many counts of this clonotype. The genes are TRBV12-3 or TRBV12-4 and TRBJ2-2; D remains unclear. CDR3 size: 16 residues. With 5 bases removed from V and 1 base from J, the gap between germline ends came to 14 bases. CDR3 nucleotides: TGTGCCAGCAGTCCACGTGGGGTGAGGAACACCGGGGAGCTGTTTTTT. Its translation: CASSPRGVRNTGELFF.

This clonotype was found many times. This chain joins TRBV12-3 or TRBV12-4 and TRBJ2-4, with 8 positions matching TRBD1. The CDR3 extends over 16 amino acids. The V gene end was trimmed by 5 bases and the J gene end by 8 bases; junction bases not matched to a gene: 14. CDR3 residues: CASSHTTGQGKYIQYF. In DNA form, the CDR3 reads TGTGCCAGCAGTCATACGACTGGACAGGGTAAATACATTCAGTACTTC.

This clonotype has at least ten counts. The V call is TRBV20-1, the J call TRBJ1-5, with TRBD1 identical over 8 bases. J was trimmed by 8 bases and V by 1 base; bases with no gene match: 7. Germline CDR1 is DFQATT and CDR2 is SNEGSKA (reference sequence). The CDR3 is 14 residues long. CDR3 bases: TGCAGTGCTAGAGCTGGACAGGGAGGCAAGCCCCAGCATTTT. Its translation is CSARAGQGGKPQHF.

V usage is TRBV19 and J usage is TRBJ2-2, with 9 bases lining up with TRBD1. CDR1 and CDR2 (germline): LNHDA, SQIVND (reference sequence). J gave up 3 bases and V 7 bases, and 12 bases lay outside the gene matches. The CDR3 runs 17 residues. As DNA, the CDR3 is TGTGCCAGTAAAGGACGGTACCGGGACAGGGACACCGGGGAGCTGTTTTTT. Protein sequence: CASKGRYRDRDTGELFF.

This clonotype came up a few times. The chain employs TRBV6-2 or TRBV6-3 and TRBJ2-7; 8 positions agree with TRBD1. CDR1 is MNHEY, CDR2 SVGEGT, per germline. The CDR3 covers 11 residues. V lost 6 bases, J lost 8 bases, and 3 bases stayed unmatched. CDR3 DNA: TGTGCCAGCAGGAGACAGGGGCAGCAGTACTTC. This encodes CASRRQGQQYF.

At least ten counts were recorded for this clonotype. CDR3 protein: CASSSYNLPYEQYF. In nucleotides, the CDR3 is TGTGCCAGCAGCTCCTACAACCTCCCCTACGAGCAGTACTTC. V and J are TRBV7-2 and TRBJ2-7; D is unresolved. CDR1 is SGHTA, CDR2 FQGNSA, per germline. The germline V and J ends were trimmed by 4 bases and 2 bases, with 12 bases remaining between them. The CDR3 runs 14 residues.

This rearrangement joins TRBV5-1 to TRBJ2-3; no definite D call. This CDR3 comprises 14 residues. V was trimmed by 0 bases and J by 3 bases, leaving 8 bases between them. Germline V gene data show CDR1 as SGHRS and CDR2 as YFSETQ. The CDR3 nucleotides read TGCGCCAGCAGCTTGGTCGAGCCAACAGATACGCAGTATTTT. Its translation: CASSLVEPTDTQYF.

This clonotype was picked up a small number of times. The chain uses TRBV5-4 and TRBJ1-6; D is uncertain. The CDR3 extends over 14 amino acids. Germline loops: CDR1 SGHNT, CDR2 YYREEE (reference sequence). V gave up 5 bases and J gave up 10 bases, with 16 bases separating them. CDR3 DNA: TGTGCCAGCAGTAAGGCGCAGTCAGACTCACCCCTCCACTTT. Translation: CASSKAQSDSPLHF.

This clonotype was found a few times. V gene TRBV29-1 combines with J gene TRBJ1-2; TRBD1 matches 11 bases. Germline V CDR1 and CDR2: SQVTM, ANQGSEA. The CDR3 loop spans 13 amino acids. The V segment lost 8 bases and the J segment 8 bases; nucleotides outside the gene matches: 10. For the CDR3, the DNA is TGCAGCACCCGGGACAGGGGGTATGGAGGCTACACCTTC. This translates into CSTRDRGYGGYTF.

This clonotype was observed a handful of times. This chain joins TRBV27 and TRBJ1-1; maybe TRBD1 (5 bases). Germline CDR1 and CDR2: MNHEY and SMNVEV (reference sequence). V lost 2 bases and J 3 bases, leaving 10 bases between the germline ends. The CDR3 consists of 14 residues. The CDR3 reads CASSLRGGYTEAFF. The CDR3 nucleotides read TGTGCCAGCAGTTTACGTGGGGGTTACACTGAAGCTTTCTTT.

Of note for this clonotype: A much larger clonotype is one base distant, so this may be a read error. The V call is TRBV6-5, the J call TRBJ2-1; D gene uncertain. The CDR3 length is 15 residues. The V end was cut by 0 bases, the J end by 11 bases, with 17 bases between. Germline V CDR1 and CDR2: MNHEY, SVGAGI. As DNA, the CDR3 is TGTGCCAGCAGTTACTCGACGGGCCCCCCAAGTCAGCAGTTCTTC. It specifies CASSYSTGPPSQQFF.